Sequencing of this TCR beta chain was carried out in a study of T cell repertoires in cytomegalovirus infection. Across the whole study: Evidence of both CMV infection and a matching HLA type came from public TCR beta signatures. Study-wide results and caveats: The ex vivo response was dominated by HLA-C-restricted CMV-specific TCR beta clonotypes.

TCRdb re-analysed the reads in MiXCR, keeping a single row per CDR3 protein. The sample includes 150,000 to 200,000 distinct CDR3 sequences, 15% to 20% seen only once; the top ten take 15% to 20%. The CDR3 is 15 residues long. Unmatched junction bases numbered 7, after V lost 6 bases and J lost 3 bases. The germline V gene has CDR1 SGHTA and CDR2 FQGNSA. About this clonotype: Its antigen is unidentified.

The sequence derives from a human donor in good health (CMV status not recorded). Some clones in this sample may be carry-over from other donors' samples. The chain links TRBV7-2 to TRBJ2-1, with 8 bases matching TRBD1. The source material was CD8+ T cells from PBMCs. CDR3 amino acids: CASSHQGAGYNEQFF. The CDR3 DNA is TGTGCCAGCAGTCATCAGGGGGCGGGCTACAATGAGCAGTTCTTC.